The rows below give T cell receptor beta chains drawn from one sample of a study of T cells in Graves' hyperthyroidism and ophthalmopathy. TCRdb passed the multiplex PCR reads through MiXCR, listing each CDR3 protein once. The top ten clones hold 16% of a sample with 690,000 or so distinct CDR3 sequences, around 20% of them seen once. Source material: blood. The source of these receptors is a woman between 45 and 65 years old with Graves' hyperthyroidism that later progressed to Graves' ophthalmopathy. The CDR3 runs from the conserved cysteine through the conserved F or W. A D gene is named only where the DNA matches it firmly. The size of a clone is reported for some rows only, either as once, few or many, or as a class for expanded clones.

abundance,j_gene,v_gene,d_gene,CDR3aa,CDR3nt
NA,TRBJ2-1,TRBV9,NA,CASSVGAGEFDEQFF,TGTGCCAGCAGCGTAGGGGCAGGGGAATTCGATGAGCAGTTCTTC
NA,TRBJ2-3,TRBV3-1,NA,CASSPQELRKTDTQYF,TGTGCCAGCAGCCCGCAGGAATTAAGGAAGACAGATACGCAGTATTTT
NA,TRBJ1-3,TRBV7-8,NA,CASSLSRPGGGNTIYF,TGTGCCAGCAGCTTGAGCCGCCCAGGTGGTGGAAACACCATATATTTT
many,TRBJ2-5,TRBV2,NA,CASSDPRTDVQETQYF,TGTGCCAGCAGTGACCCGAGGACGGACGTCCAAGAGACCCAGTACTTC
many,TRBJ2-7,TRBV7-2,NA,CASSSSLDSYEQYF,TGTGCCAGCAGCTCATCACTGGACAGCTACGAGCAGTACTTC
many,TRBJ1-1,TRBV9,NA,CASSVGGAAAVEAFF,TGTGCCAGCAGCGTAGGTGGAGCAGCCGCCGTAGAAGCTTTCTTT
NA,TRBJ2-7,TRBV20-1,NA,CSANPLGTASSYEQYF,TGCAGTGCTAACCCCTTGGGGACGGCTAGCTCCTACGAGCAGTACTTC
many,TRBJ1-1,TRBV9,NA,CASSVAGWGGTEAFF,TGTGCCAGCAGCGTAGCGGGGTGGGGGGGCACTGAAGCTTTCTTT
NA,TRBJ2-5,TRBV5-5,NA,CASSLGATGEYF,TGTGCCAGCAGCTTGGGTGCGACGGGGGAGTACTTC
NA,TRBJ1-1,TRBV27,NA,CASSPRGWVRTEAFF,TGTGCCAGCAGTCCCCGCGGGTGGGTTAGGACTGAAGCTTTCTTT
NA,TRBJ2-4,TRBV7-9,NA,CASSQEGLQYF,TGTGCCAGCAGCCAAGAGGGGCTTCAGTACTTC
many,TRBJ2-1,TRBV12-3/TRBV12-4,TRBD2,CASSLFSGGAYNEQFF,TGTGCCAGCAGTTTATTTAGCGGGGGGGCCTACAATGAGCAGTTCTTC
NA,TRBJ1-5,TRBV6-1,NA,CASRPLGQGPMGQPQHF,TGTGCCAGCAGACCCCTAGGGCAGGGCCCCATGGGGCAGCCCCAGCATTTT